Listed here are 14 T cell receptor beta chains from one sample, sequenced in a study of T-cell memory formation after mild COVID-19. TCRdb passed the 5' RACE reads through MiXCR, listing each CDR3 protein once. This table has 400,000 to 550,000 distinct CDR3 sequences, 20% to 30% appearing once. Sequencing input: PBMCs or a T cell subset sorted from them (not recorded which). The receptors come from an adult woman who had mild COVID-19 (a few samples of this study predate the infection). Cell type and time point are not known.

This clonotype occurred once. The chain carries TRBV4-1 and TRBJ2-5, with 10 bases identical to TRBD2. Losses at the gene ends were 2 bases for V and 5 bases for J; bases not matched to a gene: 8. The CDR3 has 16 residues. From germline, CDR1 is MGHRA and CDR2 YSYEKL. CDR3 DNA: TGCGCCAGCAGCCAAAAGTTCCTAGCGGGGGTTGAGACCCAGTACTTC. It encodes CASSQKFLAGVETQYF.

CDR3 sequence (DNA): TGTGCCAGCAGCTCGAGCGGGAGGGACTACGAGCAGTACTTC. Translated, it gives CASSSSGRDYEQYF. The rearrangement links TRBV9 to TRBJ2-7; 10 bases match TRBD2. The CDR3 loop spans 14 amino acids. Trimming took 4 bases from V and 3 from J; bases not matched to a gene: 4. Per the germline V gene, CDR1 is SGDLS and CDR2 is YYNGEE.

As regards this clonotype: Possible read error: a much larger clone is one base away. The rearrangement links TRBV7-2 to TRBJ2-4; D is uncertain. The CDR3 extends over 16 amino acids. The germline gives CDR1 SGHTA, CDR2 FQGNSA. Trimming removed 5 bases from V and 0 bases from J, with 14 bases in between. The CDR3 loop is CASSQSGFLAKNIQYF. The CDR3 DNA is TGTGCCAGCAGCCAGTCCGGATTCCTAGCCAAAAACATTCAGTACTTC.

The V call is TRBV24-1, the J call TRBJ2-7, with D perhaps matching TRBD2 (6 bases). Trimming left V 3 bases short and J 1 base short, with 9 bases between. The CDR3 covers 14 residues. Per germline, CDR1 KGHDR and CDR2 SFDVKD. CDR3 region: CATSDGRGSYEQYF. DNA for the CDR3: TGTGCCACCAGTGATGGACGGGGGTCCTACGAGCAGTACTTC.

This sequence joins TRBV28 and TRBJ2-7; a weak D match, TRBD1 (6 bases). V was clipped by 5 bases and J by 3 bases, with 17 bases between them. The V gene's germline CDR1 is MDHEN and CDR2 SYDVKM. This CDR3 spans 15 amino acids. DNA of the CDR3: TGTGCCAGCAGTCCCGACAGGCCCTTAAACTACGAGCAGTACTTC. Translated, it gives CASSPDRPLNYEQYF.

The gene calls are TRBV10-2 and TRBJ2-5; TRBD1 or TRBD2 may be the D gene (5 bases each). V dropped 8 bases and J dropped 10 bases, with 20 bases sitting between them. This CDR3 comprises 13 residues. In germline, CDR1 is WSHSY, CDR2 SAAADI. The DNA for the CDR3 is TGCGCCAGCGGCAGGGACCCCGGTTGGGGCCAGTACTTC. It encodes CASGRDPGWGQYF.

The chain has TRBV20-1 and TRBJ2-1, with 8 bases matching TRBD2. V shed 2 bases and J 6 bases; nucleotides not matched to a gene: 12. CDR3 length: 16 amino acids. CDR1 DFQATT and CDR2 SNEGSKA come from the germline V gene (reference sequence). The CDR3 nucleotides are TGCAGTGCTAGAATCCCGGGGTGGCGGGGGGTCAATGAGCAGTTCTTC. It translates to CSARIPGWRGVNEQFF.

The V and J genes are TRBV11-3 and TRBJ1-3; no reliable D call. Germline V gives CDR1 SGHNT, CDR2 YENEEA. The CDR3 loop spans 13 amino acids. Trimming pared 4 bases from V and 4 bases from J, leaving 8 bases between. The CDR3 reads CASSSRSGNTIYF. The CDR3 region has the DNA TGTGCCAGCAGCTCGAGATCCGGAAACACCATATATTTT.

The chain carries TRBV5-1 and TRBJ1-1, with 8 nucleotides matching TRBD1. The CDR3 loop spans 14 amino acids. The ends lost 0 bases at V and 6 bases at J; junction bases unmatched: 4. CDR1 and CDR2 (germline): SGHRS, YFSETQ. This CDR3 reads CASSLGQGFSEAFF. CDR3 DNA: TGCGCCAGCAGCTTGGGACAGGGGTTTTCTGAAGCTTTCTTT.

The chain has TRBV5-6 and TRBJ1-2; maybe TRBD1 (6 bases). From germline, CDR1 is SGHDT and CDR2 YYEEEE. The germline V and J ends were trimmed by 2 bases and 4 bases, with 15 bases remaining between them. The CDR3 loop spans 15 amino acids. The CDR3 loop reads CASSLGTLPGYGYTF. In DNA form, the CDR3 reads TGTGCCAGCAGCTTAGGGACACTACCTGGCTATGGCTACACCTTC.

The V gene is TRBV3-1, the J gene TRBJ1-2; 7 bases agree with TRBD1. This CDR3 has 14 amino acids. Germline V CDR1 and CDR2: LGHDT, YNNKEL (reference sequence). The trim removed 0 bases at V and 8 bases at J, leaving 6 bases unmatched. The CDR3, as DNA: TGTGCCAGCAGCCAAGAGACAGGGCGGTCGGGCTACACCTTC. Translation: CASSQETGRSGYTF.

J is TRBJ1-1 and V is TRBV12-3 or TRBV12-4, with D possibly being TRBD1 (6 bases). Trimming removed 2 bases at V and 4 bases at J, with 14 bases between. The CDR3 totals 15 residues. The CDR3 is CASSLRRGSGTEAFF. The CDR3 coding sequence is TGTGCCAGCAGTTTACGCAGGGGTTCGGGCACTGAAGCTTTCTTT.

This clonotype was counted at least ten times. V and J are TRBV7-9 and TRBJ2-3, with D possibly being TRBD2 (5 bases). Trimming took off 2 bases at V and 5 bases at J, with 14 bases between the two ends. From germline, CDR1 is SEHNR and CDR2 FQNEAQ (reference sequence). This CDR3 is 15 amino acids long. The CDR3 DNA follows: TGTGCCAGCAGCTTAACGCGGGCCGAGGAAGATACGCAGTATTTT. Residues: CASSLTRAEEDTQYF.

The rearrangement links TRBV7-2 to TRBJ1-5; D not resolved. This CDR3 is 13 amino acids long. V shed 5 bases and J shed 4 bases, with 9 bases lying between them. Looked up from germline, CDR1 is SGHTA and CDR2 is FQGNSA. The CDR3 reads CASSASVNQPQHF. The CDR3 DNA reads TGTGCCAGCAGCGCCTCCGTTAATCAGCCCCAGCATTTT.